The present entry profiles one T cell receptor beta chain with its context. Its specificity is not known. Germline CDR1 is SGHAT and CDR2 is FQNNGV. V gave up 8 bases and J gave up 4 bases; unmatched junction bases: 5. The CDR3 contains 13 residues. The data derive from a study of cytomegalovirus exposure and HLA in healthy donors. Study background: A later analysis reported the approximately 120 validation repertoires used the same platform as the roughly 700 first-cohort repertoires.

This table comes from immunoSEQ multiplex PCR, and its TCRdb copy is limited to in-frame clones, with some not included. The profile shows some 130,000 clones, about 86% of them singletons. Study-wide points: Most TCR sequences proved rare, with some public TCRs found in many donors. Researchers catalogued approximately 170 TCR beta chains as cytomegalovirus-associated. Reports credit the classifier with highly specific, highly sensitive diagnosis of cytomegalovirus status.

The sample was PBMCs. The source of this sequence is a man aged 18 to 29 in good health and CMV-seronegative. The rearrangement uses TRBV11-2 and TRBJ2-1; 7 positions match TRBD2. This CDR3 reads CASRRGMYNEQFF. The CDR3 nucleotides are TGTGCCAGCCGGCGGGGGATGTACAATGAGCAGTTCTTC. Looking up the rest from reference TRBV11-2 and TRBJ2-1 gives the full variable domain: EAGVAQSPRYKIIEKRQSVAFWCNPISGHATLYWYQQILGQGPKLLIQFQNNGVVDDSQLPKDRFSAERLKGVDSTLKIQPAKLEDSAVYLCASRRGMYNEQFFGPGTRLTVL.